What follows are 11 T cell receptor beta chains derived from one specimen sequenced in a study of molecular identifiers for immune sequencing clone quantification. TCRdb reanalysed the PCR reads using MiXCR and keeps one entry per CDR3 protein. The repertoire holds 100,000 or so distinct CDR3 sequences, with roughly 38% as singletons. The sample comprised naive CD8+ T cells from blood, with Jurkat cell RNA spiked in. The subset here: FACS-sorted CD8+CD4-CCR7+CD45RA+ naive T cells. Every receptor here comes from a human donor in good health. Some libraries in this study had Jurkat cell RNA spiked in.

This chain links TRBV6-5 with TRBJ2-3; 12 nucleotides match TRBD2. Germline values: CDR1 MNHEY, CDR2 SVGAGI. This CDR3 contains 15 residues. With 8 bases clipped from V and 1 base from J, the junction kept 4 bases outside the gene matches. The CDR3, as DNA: TGTGCCAGCCGCCCTAGCGGGAGGGGCACAGATACGCAGTATTTT. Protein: CASRPSGRGTDTQYF.

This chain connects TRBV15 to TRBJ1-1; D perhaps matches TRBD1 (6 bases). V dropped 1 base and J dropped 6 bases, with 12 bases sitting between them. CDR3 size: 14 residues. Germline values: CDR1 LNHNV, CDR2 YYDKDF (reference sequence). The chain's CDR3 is CATSRVSWTAEAFF. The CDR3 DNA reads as TGTGCCACCAGCAGAGTCAGTTGGACAGCTGAAGCTTTCTTT.

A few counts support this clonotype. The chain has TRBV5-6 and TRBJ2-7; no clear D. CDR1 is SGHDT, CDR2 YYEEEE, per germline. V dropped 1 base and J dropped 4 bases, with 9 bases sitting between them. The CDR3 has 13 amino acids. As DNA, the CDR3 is TGTGCCAGCAGCTTGAAAGGAGATTACGAGCAGTACTTC. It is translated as CASSLKGDYEQYF.

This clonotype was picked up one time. The CDR3 DNA is TGTGCCAGCAACCGAGACAAAGCGGGAGCGAACACCGGGGAGCTGTTTTTT. This codes for CASNRDKAGANTGELFF. The V call is TRBV9, the J call TRBJ2-2; the match to TRBD2 covers 8 bases. J lost 0 bases, V lost 6 bases, and 10 bases had no gene match. The CDR3 spans 17 residues. The V gene's germline CDR1 is SGDLS and CDR2 YYNGEE.

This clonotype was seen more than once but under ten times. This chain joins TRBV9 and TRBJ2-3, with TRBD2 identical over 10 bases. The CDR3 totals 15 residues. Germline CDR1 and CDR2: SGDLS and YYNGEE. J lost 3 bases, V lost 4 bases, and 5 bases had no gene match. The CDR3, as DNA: TGTGCCAGCAGCCTAGCGGGAGATTATACAGATACGCAGTATTTT. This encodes CASSLAGDYTDTQYF.

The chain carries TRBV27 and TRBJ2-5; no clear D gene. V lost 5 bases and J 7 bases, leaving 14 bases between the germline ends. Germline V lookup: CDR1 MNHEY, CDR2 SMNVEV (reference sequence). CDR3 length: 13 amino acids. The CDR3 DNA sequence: TGTGCCAGCAGTATTGGGCCGGCCTGGACCCAGTACTTC. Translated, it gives CASSIGPAWTQYF.

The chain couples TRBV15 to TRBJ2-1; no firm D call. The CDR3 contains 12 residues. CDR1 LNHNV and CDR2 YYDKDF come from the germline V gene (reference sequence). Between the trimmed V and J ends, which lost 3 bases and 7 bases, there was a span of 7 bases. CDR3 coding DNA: TGTGCCACCAGCAGTTTTGGAAATGAGCAGTTCTTC. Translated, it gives CATSSFGNEQFF.

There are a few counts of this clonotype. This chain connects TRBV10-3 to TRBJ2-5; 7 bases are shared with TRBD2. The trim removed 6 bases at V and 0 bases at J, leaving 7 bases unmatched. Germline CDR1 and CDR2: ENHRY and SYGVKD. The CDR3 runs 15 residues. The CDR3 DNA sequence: TGTGCCATCAGGGTACTAGCGAATAACCAAGAGACCCAGTACTTC. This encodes CAIRVLANNQETQYF.

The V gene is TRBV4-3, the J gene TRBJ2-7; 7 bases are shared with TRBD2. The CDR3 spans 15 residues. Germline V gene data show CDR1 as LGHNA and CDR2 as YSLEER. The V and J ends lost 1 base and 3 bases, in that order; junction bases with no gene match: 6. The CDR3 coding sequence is TGCGCCAGCAGCCAAGTTGCGGGAGCCAACTACGAGCAGTACTTC. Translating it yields CASSQVAGANYEQYF.

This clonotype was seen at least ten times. CDR3 bases: TGTGCCATCAGTGAGCCGGGGGCATACGAGCAGTACTTC. This translates into CAISEPGAYEQYF. The chain joins TRBV10-3 to TRBJ2-7; the D call may be TRBD1 or TRBD2 (6 bases each). Deletions cut 2 bases from V and 4 bases from J, with 9 bases between. Looked up from germline, CDR1 is ENHRY and CDR2 is SYGVKD. The CDR3 is made up of 13 amino acids.

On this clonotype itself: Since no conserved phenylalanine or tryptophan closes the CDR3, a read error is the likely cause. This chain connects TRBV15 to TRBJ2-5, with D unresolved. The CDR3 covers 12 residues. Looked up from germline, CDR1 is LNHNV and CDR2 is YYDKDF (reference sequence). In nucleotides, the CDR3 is TGTGCCACCAGCAGCATAAGAGAGCCCCAGTACTAC. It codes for CATSSIREPQYY.